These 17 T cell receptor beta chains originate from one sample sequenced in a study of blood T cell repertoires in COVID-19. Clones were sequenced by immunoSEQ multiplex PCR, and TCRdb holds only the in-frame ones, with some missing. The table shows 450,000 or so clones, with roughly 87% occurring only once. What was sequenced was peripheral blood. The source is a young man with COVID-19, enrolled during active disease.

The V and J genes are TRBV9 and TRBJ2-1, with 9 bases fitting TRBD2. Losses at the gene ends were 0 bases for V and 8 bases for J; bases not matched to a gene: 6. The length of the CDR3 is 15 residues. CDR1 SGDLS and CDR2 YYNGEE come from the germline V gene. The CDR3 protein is CASSVASGMYDEQFF. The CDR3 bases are TGTGCCAGCAGCGTAGCTAGCGGGATGTACGATGAGCAGTTCTTC.

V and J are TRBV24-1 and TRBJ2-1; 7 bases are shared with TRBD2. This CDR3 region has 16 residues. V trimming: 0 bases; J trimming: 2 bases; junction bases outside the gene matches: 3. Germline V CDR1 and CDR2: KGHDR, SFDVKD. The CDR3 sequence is CATSDLSGTAYNEQFF. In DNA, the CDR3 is TGTGCCACCAGTGATTTGAGCGGGACCGCCTACAATGAGCAGTTCTTC.

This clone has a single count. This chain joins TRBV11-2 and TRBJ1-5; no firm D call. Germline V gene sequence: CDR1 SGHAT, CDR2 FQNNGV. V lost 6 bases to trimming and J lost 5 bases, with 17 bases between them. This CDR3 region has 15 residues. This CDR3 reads CASRRSNVGDQPQHF. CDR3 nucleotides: TGTGCCAGCAGGAGATCGAATGTTGGTGATCAGCCCCAGCATTTT.

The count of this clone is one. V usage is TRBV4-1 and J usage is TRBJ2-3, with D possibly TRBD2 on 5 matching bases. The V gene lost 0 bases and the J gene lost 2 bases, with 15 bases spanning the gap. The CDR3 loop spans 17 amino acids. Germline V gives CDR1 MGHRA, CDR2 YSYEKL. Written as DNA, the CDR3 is TGCGCCAGCAGCCAAGAAACGGTACGGGGATTCACAGATACGCAGTATTTT. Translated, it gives CASSQETVRGFTDTQYF.

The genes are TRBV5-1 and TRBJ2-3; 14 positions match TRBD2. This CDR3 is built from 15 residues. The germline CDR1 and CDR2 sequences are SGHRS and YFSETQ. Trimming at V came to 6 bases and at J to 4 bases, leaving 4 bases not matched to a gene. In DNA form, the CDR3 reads TGCGCCAGCACCCCGACTAGCGGGGGGGCAGATACGCAGTATTTT. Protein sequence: CASTPTSGGADTQYF.

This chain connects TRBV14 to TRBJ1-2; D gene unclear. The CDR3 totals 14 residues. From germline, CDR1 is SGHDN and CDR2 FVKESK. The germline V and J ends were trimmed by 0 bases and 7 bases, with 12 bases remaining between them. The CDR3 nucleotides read TGTGCCAGCAGCCAAGATATCGGGTTCTCTGGCTACACCTTC. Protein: CASSQDIGFSGYTF.

CDR3 in amino acids: CASSESPGLSSPLHF. The CDR3 region has the DNA TGCGCCAGCAGTGAGTCCCCAGGGTTGAGTTCACCCCTCCACTTT. This chain connects TRBV10-2 to TRBJ1-6; D might be TRBD1 (5 bases). Looked up from germline, CDR1 is WSHSY and CDR2 is SAAADI. The CDR3 is 15 amino acids. The germline V and J ends were trimmed by 0 bases and 9 bases, with 12 bases remaining between them.

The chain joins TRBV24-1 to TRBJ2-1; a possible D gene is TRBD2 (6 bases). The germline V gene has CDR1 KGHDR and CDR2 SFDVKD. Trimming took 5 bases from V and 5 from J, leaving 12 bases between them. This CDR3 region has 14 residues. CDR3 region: CATSAGGRDNEQFF. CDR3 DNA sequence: TGTGCCACCAGTGCCGGGGGTAGGGACAATGAGCAGTTCTTC.

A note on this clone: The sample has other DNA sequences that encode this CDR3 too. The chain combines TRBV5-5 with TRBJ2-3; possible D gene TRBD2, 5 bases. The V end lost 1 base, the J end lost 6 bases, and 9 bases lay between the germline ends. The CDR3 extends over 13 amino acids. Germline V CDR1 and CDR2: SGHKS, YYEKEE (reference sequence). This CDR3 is CASSLTSTDTQYF. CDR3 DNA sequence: TGTGCCAGCAGCTTGACTAGTACCGATACGCAGTATTTT.

The CDR3 DNA is TGTGCCAGTAGGGCCCCTTCCAGGGGGCGCGGGAACACTGAAGCTTTCTTT. Amino acid sequence: CASRAPSRGRGNTEAFF. The chain uses TRBV19 and TRBJ1-1; 8 nucleotides agree with TRBD1. The CDR3 runs 17 residues. Per the germline V gene, CDR1 is LNHDA and CDR2 is SQIVND (reference sequence). V trimming: 6 bases; J trimming: 1 base; junction bases outside the gene matches: 13.

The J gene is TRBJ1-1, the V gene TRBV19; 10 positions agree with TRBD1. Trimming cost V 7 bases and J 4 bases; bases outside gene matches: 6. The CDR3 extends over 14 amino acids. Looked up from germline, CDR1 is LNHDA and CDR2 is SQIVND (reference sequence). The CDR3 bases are TGTGCCAGTAACTTGGGACAGGGGACCACTGAAGCTTTCTTT. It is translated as CASNLGQGTTEAFF.

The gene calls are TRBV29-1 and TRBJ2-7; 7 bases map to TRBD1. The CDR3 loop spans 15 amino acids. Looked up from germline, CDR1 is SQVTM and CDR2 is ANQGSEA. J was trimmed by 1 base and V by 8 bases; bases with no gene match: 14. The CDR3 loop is CSKKLDRWSSYEQYF. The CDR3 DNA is TGCAGCAAAAAGCTGGACAGGTGGAGTTCCTACGAGCAGTACTTC.

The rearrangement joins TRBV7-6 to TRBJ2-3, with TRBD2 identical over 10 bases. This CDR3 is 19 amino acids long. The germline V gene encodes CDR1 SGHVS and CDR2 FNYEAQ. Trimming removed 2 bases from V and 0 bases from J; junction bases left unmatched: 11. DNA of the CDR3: TGTGCCAGCAGCTTAAGGATGATCTGGACTAGCGGTAGCACAGATACGCAGTATTTT. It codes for CASSLRMIWTSGSTDTQYF.

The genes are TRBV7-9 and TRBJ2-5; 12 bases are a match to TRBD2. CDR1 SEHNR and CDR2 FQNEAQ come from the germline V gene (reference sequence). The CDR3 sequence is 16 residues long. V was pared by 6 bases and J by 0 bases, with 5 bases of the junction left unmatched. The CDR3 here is CASSVTSGRYQETQYF. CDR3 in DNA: TGTGCCAGCAGTGTAACTAGCGGGAGGTACCAAGAGACCCAGTACTTC.

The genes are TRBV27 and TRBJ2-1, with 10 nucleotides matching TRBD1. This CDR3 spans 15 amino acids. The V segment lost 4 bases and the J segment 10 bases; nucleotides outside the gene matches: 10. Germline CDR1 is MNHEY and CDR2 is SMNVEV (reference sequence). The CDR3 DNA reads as TGTGCCAGCAGTTATATCCGGGACAGGGGTCCGGAGCAGTTCTTC. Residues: CASSYIRDRGPEQFF.

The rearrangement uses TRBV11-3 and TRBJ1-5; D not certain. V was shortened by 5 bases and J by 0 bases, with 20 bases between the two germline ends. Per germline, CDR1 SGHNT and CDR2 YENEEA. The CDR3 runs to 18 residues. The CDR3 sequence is CASSPIAAALDSNQPQHF. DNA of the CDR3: TGTGCCAGCAGCCCAATAGCGGCGGCTCTCGATAGCAATCAGCCCCAGCATTTT. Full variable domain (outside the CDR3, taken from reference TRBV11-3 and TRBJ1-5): EAGVVQSPRYKIIEKKQPVAFWCNPISGHNTLYWYLQNLGQGPELLIRYENEEAVDDSQLPKDRFSAERLKGVDSTLKIQPAELGDSAVYLCASSPIAAALDSNQPQHFGDGTRLSIL.

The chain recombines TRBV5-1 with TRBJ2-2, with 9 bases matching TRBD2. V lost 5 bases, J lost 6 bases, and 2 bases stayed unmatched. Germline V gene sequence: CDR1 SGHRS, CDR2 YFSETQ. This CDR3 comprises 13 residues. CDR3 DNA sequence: TGCGCCAGCAGGCGGGGGGGCCCCGGGGAGCTGTTTTTT. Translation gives CASRRGGPGELFF.